This entry concerns a single TCR beta chain. Its antigen is not identified. This sample is drawn from a study of T cells in localized non-small cell lung cancer. Broader study findings: Longer overall survival was linked to higher blood T cell density.

CDR3 size: 15 residues. CDR1 is SGHNT, CDR2 YYREEE, per germline (reference sequence). Trimming removed 4 bases from V and 4 bases from J, with 17 bases in between. The table came from immunoSEQ multiplex PCR; TCRdb's copy has only in-frame clones and leaves some out. This table holds about 52,000 clones, 70% to 90% found once. This rearrangement joins TRBV5-4 to TRBJ1-1; D is possibly TRBD1 (6 bases). The sequence came from a female donor with stage II lung adenocarcinoma. Sequencing used PBMCs, obtained before any cancer treatment. In nucleotides, the CDR3 is TGTGCCAGCAGCGAATCACGGGGGCGGGGCACTGAAGCTTTCTTT. Its protein is CASSESRGRGTEAFF.